This T cell receptor beta chain was captured in a study of cytomegalovirus exposure and HLA in healthy donors. The study, taken as a whole, reports: The study assumed roughly uniform donor sequencing depth for presence/absence analyses. Some V segments, including TRBV6-2 and TRBV6-3, were excluded as indistinguishable. Later work showed greater clonal expansion in HLA-associated TCR beta chains than in equally common others. Associated with HLA alleles at 0.05 false discovery rate in a later analysis were over 15,000 TCR beta sequences.

Trimming at V came to 6 bases and at J to 1 base, leaving 3 bases not matched to a gene. CDR1 and CDR2 from the germline V gene are MNHNS and SASEGT. There are 15 residues in the CDR3. 13 Jbeta primers and 60 Vbeta primers were used for the PCR. Sequencing used immunoSEQ multiplex PCR; TCRdb keeps in-frame clones, though not all of them. This sample carries some 170,000 clones, about 75% of them seen once, and the ten largest clones take 6.3%. Points on this clone: Its antigen remains unidentified.

V gene TRBV6-1 combines with J gene TRBJ2-2; 9 nucleotides line up with TRBD1. Sequenced input: PBMCs. The sequence derives from a man aged 40-49 years in good health and CMV-seropositive. CDR3 loop: CASSLGQGNTGELFF. The DNA for the CDR3 is TGTGCCAGCAGCCTGGGACAGGGGAACACCGGGGAGCTGTTTTTT.